The rows below give T cell receptor beta chains drawn from one sample of a study of blood T cells in healthy people across ages. TCRdb processed the 5' RACE reads anew with MiXCR; each CDR3 protein has one entry. Of 1.5 million to 2 million distinct CDR3 sequences in the sample, about 35% were seen once. The sample taken for sequencing was blood. Source of these receptors: a woman in her thirties in good health. CDR3s leave out the opening cysteine and the closing phenylalanine or tryptophan. D genes are given only for firm matches.

v_gene: TRBV12-3/TRBV12-4
d_gene: .
j_gene: TRBJ2-1
CDR3aa: ASSLAGAVMEQF

v_gene: TRBV20-1
d_gene: .
j_gene: TRBJ1-5
CDR3aa: SARAARGGQPQH

v_gene: TRBV7-9
d_gene: .
j_gene: TRBJ2-7
CDR3aa: ASSREALSYEQY

v_gene: TRBV7-3
d_gene: .
j_gene: TRBJ2-7
CDR3aa: ASSSQGGVSPYEQY

v_gene: TRBV12-3/TRBV12-4
d_gene: TRBD2
j_gene: TRBJ2-3
CDR3aa: ASSAGVGADTQY

v_gene: TRBV2
d_gene: TRBD1
j_gene: TRBJ1-2
CDR3aa: ASKKGQRTPYGYT

v_gene: TRBV3-1
d_gene: .
j_gene: TRBJ2-7
CDR3aa: ASSGGFRYNEQY

v_gene: TRBV20-1
d_gene: .
j_gene: TRBJ1-1
CDR3aa: RARRGNTEAF

v_gene: TRBV29-1
d_gene: .
j_gene: TRBJ2-3
CDR3aa: SGLRRLSMTDTQY

v_gene: TRBV7-3
d_gene: TRBD1
j_gene: TRBJ2-3
CDR3aa: ASSLVPGQGRADTQY

v_gene: TRBV4-2
d_gene: .
j_gene: TRBJ2-7
CDR3aa: ASSQEASAYEQY

v_gene: TRBV11-2
d_gene: .
j_gene: TRBJ2-5
CDR3aa: ASSLQGGDETQY

v_gene: TRBV20-1
d_gene: TRBD2
j_gene: TRBJ2-1
CDR3aa: SARAGTSGIYEQF

v_gene: TRBV6-6
d_gene: .
j_gene: TRBJ2-7
CDR3aa: ATARDASYEQY

v_gene: TRBV6-5
d_gene: .
j_gene: TRBJ1-2
CDR3aa: ASSYSGGRGDYGYT

v_gene: TRBV18
d_gene: .
j_gene: TRBJ1-1
CDR3aa: ASSPADRYAAF

v_gene: TRBV2
d_gene: TRBD2
j_gene: TRBJ2-3
CDR3aa: ASSEVGSGSADTQY

v_gene: TRBV20-1
d_gene: TRBD1
j_gene: TRBJ2-7
CDR3aa: SARDPTGAAGNEQY

v_gene: TRBV18
d_gene: .
j_gene: TRBJ1-2
CDR3aa: ASSPPGSIYGYT

v_gene: TRBV5-6
d_gene: TRBD1
j_gene: TRBJ2-7
CDR3aa: ASSFGQVYEQY

v_gene: TRBV20-1
d_gene: .
j_gene: TRBJ2-1
CDR3aa: SGGRRGDIWVYNEQF

v_gene: TRBV20-1
d_gene: TRBD2
j_gene: TRBJ2-3
CDR3aa: SASLASGGRTDTQY

v_gene: TRBV7-6
d_gene: TRBD2
j_gene: TRBJ2-3
CDR3aa: ASSYLAGFTDTQY

v_gene: TRBV5-1
d_gene: .
j_gene: TRBJ2-1
CDR3aa: ASSSTPGLKQF

v_gene: TRBV5-4
d_gene: TRBD1
j_gene: TRBJ1-1
CDR3aa: ASNLARQGDGTEAF

v_gene: TRBV6-1
d_gene: TRBD2
j_gene: TRBJ2-2
CDR3aa: ASSPRLAGGENTGERF

v_gene: TRBV3-1
d_gene: .
j_gene: TRBJ2-3
CDR3aa: ASSQEDLWTGTDTQY

v_gene: TRBV3-1
d_gene: TRBD2
j_gene: TRBJ2-5
CDR3aa: ASSRGLAGTGETQY

v_gene: TRBV4-2
d_gene: .
j_gene: TRBJ2-7
CDR3aa: ASSPGGGVVYEQY

v_gene: TRBV11-2
d_gene: .
j_gene: TRBJ2-3
CDR3aa: ASSLEGRDTDTQY

v_gene: TRBV3-1
d_gene: .
j_gene: TRBJ2-5
CDR3aa: ASSQDGAGARGTQY

v_gene: TRBV20-1
d_gene: .
j_gene: TRBJ2-1
CDR3aa: SAPDGQQNYNEQF

v_gene: TRBV12-3/TRBV12-4
d_gene: TRBD2
j_gene: TRBJ2-1
CDR3aa: ASSSRGGPYNEQF

v_gene: TRBV20-1
d_gene: .
j_gene: TRBJ2-7
CDR3aa: SARGWVNYEQY

v_gene: TRBV3-1
d_gene: TRBD1
j_gene: TRBJ2-7
CDR3aa: ASSQDLGTGAYEQY

v_gene: TRBV30
d_gene: .
j_gene: TRBJ1-2
CDR3aa: AWAGSPNYGYT

v_gene: TRBV10-3
d_gene: .
j_gene: TRBJ2-7
CDR3aa: AIGQGGAGYEQY

v_gene: TRBV19
d_gene: .
j_gene: TRBJ2-1
CDR3aa: ASSIQVGENEQF

v_gene: TRBV28
d_gene: TRBD1
j_gene: TRBJ1-5
CDR3aa: ASSLRGPEGVGNQPQH

v_gene: TRBV27
d_gene: .
j_gene: TRBJ2-1
CDR3aa: ASSLSMGEDYNEQF

v_gene: TRBV6-1
d_gene: TRBD2
j_gene: TRBJ2-1
CDR3aa: ASSTSGRGVYNEQF

v_gene: TRBV20-1
d_gene: .
j_gene: TRBJ2-7
CDR3aa: SAREGANLNYEQY

v_gene: TRBV4-2
d_gene: TRBD2
j_gene: TRBJ2-3
CDR3aa: ASGGVAGEGDTQY

v_gene: TRBV14
d_gene: .
j_gene: TRBJ1-2
CDR3aa: ASSRGFGRGSYGYT

v_gene: TRBV28
d_gene: .
j_gene: TRBJ2-5
CDR3aa: ASSLGPLGEETQY

v_gene: TRBV9
d_gene: .
j_gene: TRBJ2-1
CDR3aa: ASSVASRRDNEQF

v_gene: TRBV11-2
d_gene: TRBD2
j_gene: TRBJ2-7
CDR3aa: ASRRGSITYEQY

v_gene: TRBV4-1
d_gene: TRBD1
j_gene: TRBJ1-4
CDR3aa: ASSLGQGGATNEKLF

v_gene: TRBV20-1
d_gene: .
j_gene: TRBJ2-1
CDR3aa: SAWVSYNEQF

v_gene: TRBV18
d_gene: .
j_gene: TRBJ1-1
CDR3aa: ASSPVKGQLYTEAF

v_gene: TRBV6-5
d_gene: TRBD2
j_gene: TRBJ2-5
CDR3aa: ASSHLAGGETQY

v_gene: TRBV10-3
d_gene: TRBD1
j_gene: TRBJ1-2
CDR3aa: AIRAARGTGADGYT

v_gene: TRBV6-4
d_gene: TRBD2
j_gene: TRBJ2-7
CDR3aa: ASSDTEWSSGRKPYEQY